These T cell receptor beta chains were read from a single sample in a study of cytomegalovirus exposure and HLA in healthy donors. Measured with immunoSEQ multiplex PCR; TCRdb has only the in-frame clones, and not every one. The table includes tens of thousands of clones, roughly 90% detected once. Material for sequencing was PBMCs. The source is a woman aged 18 to 35 in good health and CMV-seronegative. Each CDR3 is given with its conserved first and last residue. A D gene is named only where the DNA matches it firmly. Clone size is given for some rows only: seen once, a few or many times, or a class if the clone is expanded.

v_call: TRBV9
clone_size: once
d_call: TRBD2
j_call: TRBJ2-1
cdr3_aa: CASSVAPALADIYNEQFF
cdr3_nt: TGTGCCAGCAGCGTAGCCCCGGCTCTAGCGGATATCTACAATGAGCAGTTCTTC

v_call: TRBV16
clone_size: once
d_call: TRBD1
j_call: TRBJ1-2
cdr3_aa: CASSHGQGGSYGYTF
cdr3_nt: TGTGCCAGCAGCCACGGACAGGGGGGAAGCTATGGCTACACCTTC

v_call: TRBV19
clone_size: -
d_call: -
j_call: TRBJ1-6
cdr3_aa: CASSNYRDSPLHF
cdr3_nt: TGTGCCAGTAGTAACTACAGGGACTCACCCCTCCACTTT

v_call: TRBV28
clone_size: -
d_call: -
j_call: TRBJ2-7
cdr3_aa: CASSRPGYEQYF
cdr3_nt: TGTGCCAGCAGTAGGCCAGGGTACGAGCAGTACTTC

v_call: TRBV15
clone_size: -
d_call: TRBD1
j_call: TRBJ2-7
cdr3_aa: CATSRASDRGSEQYF
cdr3_nt: TGTGCCACCAGCAGAGCGTCGGACAGGGGAAGCGAGCAGTACTTC

v_call: TRBV28
clone_size: -
d_call: -
j_call: TRBJ1-4
cdr3_aa: CASMTPGIGRRNEKLFF
cdr3_nt: TGTGCCAGCATGACTCCAGGGATCGGCCGCAGGAATGAAAAACTGTTTTTT

v_call: TRBV5-4
clone_size: -
d_call: TRBD1
j_call: TRBJ1-2
cdr3_aa: CASSLPQGANGYTF
cdr3_nt: TGTGCCAGCAGCCTCCCTCAGGGGGCGAATGGCTACACCTTC

v_call: TRBV27
clone_size: once
d_call: TRBD1
j_call: TRBJ1-2
cdr3_aa: CASSRRAGTGKRDYGYTF
cdr3_nt: TGTGCCAGCAGTCGCCGCGCCGGGACAGGGAAGAGGGACTATGGCTACACCTTC

v_call: TRBV19
clone_size: once
d_call: -
j_call: TRBJ2-7
cdr3_aa: CASSISETSYEQYF
cdr3_nt: TGTGCCAGTAGTATTAGCGAGACCTCCTACGAGCAGTACTTC

v_call: TRBV7-6
clone_size: -
d_call: TRBD2
j_call: TRBJ2-2
cdr3_aa: CASSPGLAGVRYTGELFF
cdr3_nt: TGTGCCAGCAGCCCCGGACTAGCGGGAGTTAGGTACACCGGGGAGCTGTTTTTT

v_call: TRBV7-2
clone_size: -
d_call: -
j_call: TRBJ1-1
cdr3_aa: CASSPSGLNTEAFF
cdr3_nt: TGTGCCAGCAGCCCCTCCGGGTTGAACACTGAAGCTTTCTTT

v_call: TRBV5-4
clone_size: -
d_call: -
j_call: TRBJ2-1
cdr3_aa: CASSLVGDLLSNEQFF
cdr3_nt: TGTGCCAGCAGCTTGGTGGGGGACTTGCTTAGCAATGAGCAGTTCTTC

v_call: TRBV30
clone_size: -
d_call: -
j_call: TRBJ2-7
cdr3_aa: CAWSTGYEQYF
cdr3_nt: TGTGCCTGGAGTACGGGCTACGAGCAGTACTTC

v_call: TRBV19
clone_size: -
d_call: TRBD2
j_call: TRBJ2-1
cdr3_aa: CASSSGGLNNEQFF
cdr3_nt: TGTGCCAGCTCTAGCGGGGGACTTAACAATGAGCAGTTCTTC

v_call: TRBV23-1
clone_size: -
d_call: TRBD1
j_call: TRBJ1-2
cdr3_aa: CATPTPDRVDGYTF
cdr3_nt: TGCGCCACCCCGACCCCCGACAGGGTTGATGGCTACACCTTC

v_call: TRBV6-5
clone_size: -
d_call: TRBD1
j_call: TRBJ2-7
cdr3_aa: CASSYGQGMGSYEQYF
cdr3_nt: TGTGCCAGCAGTTATGGACAGGGAATGGGGTCCTACGAGCAGTACTTC

v_call: TRBV27
clone_size: -
d_call: TRBD2
j_call: TRBJ2-7
cdr3_aa: CASRSVGTSGSLDEQYF
cdr3_nt: TGTGCCAGCAGGTCTGTCGGGACTAGCGGGAGTCTGGACGAGCAGTACTTC

v_call: TRBV29-1
clone_size: -
d_call: TRBD1
j_call: TRBJ2-3
cdr3_aa: CSGWVRTGVFSTDTQYF
cdr3_nt: TGCAGCGGGTGGGTGAGGACAGGGGTTTTCAGCACAGATACGCAGTATTTT

v_call: TRBV7-9
clone_size: -
d_call: TRBD1
j_call: TRBJ2-7
cdr3_aa: CASSLMRTGGDEQYF
cdr3_nt: TGTGCCAGCAGCTTAATGCGGACAGGGGGCGACGAGCAGTACTTC

v_call: TRBV4-1
clone_size: -
d_call: -
j_call: TRBJ1-1
cdr3_aa: CASSPPLASTEAFF
cdr3_nt: TGCGCCAGCAGCCCCCCCCTCGCGAGCACTGAAGCTTTCTTT

v_call: TRBV6-8
clone_size: -
d_call: TRBD2
j_call: TRBJ2-1
cdr3_aa: CASRSETSGSGVVSNEQFF
cdr3_nt: TGTGCCAGCCGCAGCGAGACTAGCGGGAGTGGGGTTGTCTCCAATGAGCAGTTCTTC

v_call: TRBV5-4
clone_size: -
d_call: TRBD1
j_call: TRBJ2-7
cdr3_aa: CASSLVGQGREQYF
cdr3_nt: TGTGCCAGCAGCCTCGTGGGACAGGGAAGAGAACAGTACTTC

v_call: TRBV5-6
clone_size: -
d_call: -
j_call: TRBJ2-1
cdr3_aa: CASSLDVGVEFF
cdr3_nt: TGTGCCAGCAGCTTGGACGTTGGAGTGGAGTTCTTC

v_call: TRBV15
clone_size: once
d_call: TRBD1
j_call: TRBJ1-2
cdr3_aa: CATSRGTGGFYGYTF
cdr3_nt: TGTGCCACCAGCAGGGGGACAGGGGGTTTCTATGGCTACACCTTC